The entry below gives a single T cell receptor (beta chain) sequence along with its context. What it binds is unknown. This sample stems from a study of cytotoxic CD8 clonotypes in ibrutinib-treated CLL. Profiled with immunoSEQ multiplex PCR; TCRdb holds only in-frame clones, not every one. The sample lists fewer than 35,000 clones; around three quarters were seen once. Trimming took 0 bases from V and 4 from J; bases not matched to a gene: 13. CDR1 and CDR2 (germline): LNHDA, SQIVND (reference sequence). The CDR3 is 18 amino acids. Study results and limitations: Ibrutinib response saw clonality rise, and progression saw it return toward baseline.

The starting material was PBMCs, obtained after 24 months of ibrutinib treatment. The clonotype comes from a human donor with chronic lymphocytic leukemia. The chain couples TRBV19 to TRBJ1-2; the match to TRBD1 covers 8 bases. CDR3 in amino acids: CASSIDGSSTGGSYGYTF. In DNA, the CDR3 is TGTGCCAGTAGTATAGATGGAAGCAGCACAGGGGGGAGCTATGGCTACACCTTC.